Given below is one TCR beta chain in context. The data were obtained in a study of T cell responses to AZD1222 COVID-19 vaccine. Repertoires were generated with immunoSEQ multiplex PCR, while TCRdb's copy carries only in-frame clones and drops some. Found here are 150,000 or so clones, more than 75% of them singletons; the top ten hold approximately 5%. This specimen consisted of peripheral blood, obtained on day 0 of AZD1222 vaccination. This TCR came from an adult in good health.

CDR3 in DNA: TGTGCCAGCAGCCCTGGGACTAGCGGGCCCTACGAGCAGTACTTC. It specifies CASSPGTSGPYEQYF. The chain has TRBV3-1 (or the pseudogene TRBV3-2) and TRBJ2-7, with 12 bases identical to TRBD2. The CDR3 has 15 residues. CDR1 LGHDT and CDR2 YNNKEL come from the germline V gene (reference sequence). V shed 4 bases and J 2 bases; nucleotides not matched to a gene: 3.